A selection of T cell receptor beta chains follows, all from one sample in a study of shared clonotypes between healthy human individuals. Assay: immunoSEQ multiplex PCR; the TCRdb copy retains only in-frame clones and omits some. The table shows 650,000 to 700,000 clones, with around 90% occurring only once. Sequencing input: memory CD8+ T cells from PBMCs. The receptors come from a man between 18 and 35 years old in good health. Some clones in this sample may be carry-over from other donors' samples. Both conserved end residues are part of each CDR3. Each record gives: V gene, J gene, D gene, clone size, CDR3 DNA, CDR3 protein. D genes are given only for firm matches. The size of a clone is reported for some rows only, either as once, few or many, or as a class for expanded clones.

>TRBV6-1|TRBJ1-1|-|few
TGTGCCAGCAGCTCCTTCGGCACTGAAGCTTTCTTT
CASSSFGTEAFF
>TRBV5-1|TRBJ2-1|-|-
TGCGCCAGCAGCTTGTTACCCCCCCCCGACGACAATGAGCAGTTCTTC
CASSLLPPPDDNEQFF
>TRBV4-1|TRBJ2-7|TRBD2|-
TGCGCCAGCAGCCCCCGTCCCGTGCTAGCGGGGGACGAGCAGTACTTC
CASSPRPVLAGDEQYF
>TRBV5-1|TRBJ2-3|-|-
TGCGCCAGCAGCTTTAGAACTAGCACAGATACGCAGTATTTT
CASSFRTSTDTQYF
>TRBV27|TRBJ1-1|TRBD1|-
TGTGCCAGCAGTTGGGGGACAGGGGTTGTGACTGAAGCTTTCTTT
CASSWGTGVVTEAFF
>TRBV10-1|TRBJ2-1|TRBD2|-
TGCGCCAGCAGTGACGGAGCGGGAGGTGGTGAGCAGTTCTTC
CASSDGAGGGEQFF
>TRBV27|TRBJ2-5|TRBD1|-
TGTGCCAGCAGTGGGGGAACAGGGGAAGAGACCCAGTACTTC
CASSGGTGEETQYF
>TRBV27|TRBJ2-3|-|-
TGTGCCAGCAGTCCCCCCGAAGATACGCAGTATTTT
CASSPPEDTQYF
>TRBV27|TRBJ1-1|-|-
TGTGCCAGCAGGAGGGGGGGTGGTGAAGCTTTCTTT
CASRRGGGEAFF
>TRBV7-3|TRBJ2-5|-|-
TGTGCCAGCAGCTTGAGTCCGGGAGCGGGAGAGACCCAGTACTTC
CASSLSPGAGETQYF
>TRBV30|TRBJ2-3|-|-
TGTGCCTGGAGTGAGTTATCTTACAACACAGATACGCAGTATTTT
CAWSELSYNTDTQYF
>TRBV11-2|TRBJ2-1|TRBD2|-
TGTGCCAGCAGCCCACTGGGACTAGCGGGAGTGAATGAGCAGTTCTTC
CASSPLGLAGVNEQFF
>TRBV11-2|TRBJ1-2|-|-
TGTGCCAGCAGCCCATCCCCCTCCTCCACTAACTATGGCTACACCTTC
CASSPSPSSTNYGYTF
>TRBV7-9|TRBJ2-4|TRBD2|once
TGTGCCAGCAGCCCCCCCGCTAGCGGATTGAACATTCAGTACTTC
CASSPPASGLNIQYF
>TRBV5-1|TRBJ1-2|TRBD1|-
TGCGCCAGCAGGAGGGACAGGGGACCTAACTATGGCTACACCTTC
CASRRDRGPNYGYTF
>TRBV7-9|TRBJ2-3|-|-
TGTGCCACCCCAGGCGGGAATACGCAGTATTTT
CATPGGNTQYF
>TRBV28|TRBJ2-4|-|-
TGTGCCAGCAGTCCCAAGGGCCAGTTAGCCAAAAACATTCAGTACTTC
CASSPKGQLAKNIQYF
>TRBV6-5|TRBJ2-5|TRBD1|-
TGTGCCAGCAACCCGACAGGGACCCAATCCCCCCAGTACTTC
CASNPTGTQSPQYF
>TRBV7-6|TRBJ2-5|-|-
TGTGCCAGCAGCATCAGACTGGATCAAGAGACCCAGTACTTC
CASSIRLDQETQYF
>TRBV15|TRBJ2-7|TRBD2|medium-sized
TGTGCCACCAGCCGGGGACTAGCGGGTGCGTACGAGCAGTACTTC
CATSRGLAGAYEQYF
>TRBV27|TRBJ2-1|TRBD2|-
TGTGCCAGCAGTCCCGGGACTAGCGGCTACAATGAGCAGTTCTTC
CASSPGTSGYNEQFF
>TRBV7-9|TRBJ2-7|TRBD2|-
TGTGCCAGCAGCCCCGGGGGGGAAAGCTCCTACGAGCAGTACTTC
CASSPGGESSYEQYF
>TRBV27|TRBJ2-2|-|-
TGTGCCAGCACCCCCTCGAACACCGGGGAGCTGTTTTTT
CASTPSNTGELFF
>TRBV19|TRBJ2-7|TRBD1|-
TGTGCCAGTAGCAACCCTTTGGGGACAGATCTCTACGAGCAGTACTTC
CASSNPLGTDLYEQYF
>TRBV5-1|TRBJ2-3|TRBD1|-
TGCGCCAGCAGCCCAAGCCCCTCGACAGGGGAAGATACGCAGTATTTT
CASSPSPSTGEDTQYF
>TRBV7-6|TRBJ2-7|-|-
TGTGCCAGCAGCTCCGCGGGACCTGTCTTTCCGAGCGAGCAGTACTTC
CASSSAGPVFPSEQYF
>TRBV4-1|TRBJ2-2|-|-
TGCGCCAGCAGCCTAGGGGTAGCGGTACTCACCGCCGGGGAGCTGTTTTTT
CASSLGVAVLTAGELFF
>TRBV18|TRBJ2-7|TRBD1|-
TGTGCCAGCTCAACGACGGGACAGGGGAGTTTGTACGAGCAGTACTTC
CASSTTGQGSLYEQYF
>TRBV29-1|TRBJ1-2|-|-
TGCAGCGTTATATTTCGGTCTCCCTATGGCTACACCTTC
CSVIFRSPYGYTF
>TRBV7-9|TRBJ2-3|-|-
TGTGCCAGCAGCTCCCCCGTCCCGGATACGCAGTATTTT
CASSSPVPDTQYF
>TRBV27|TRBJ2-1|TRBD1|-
TGTGCCAGCAGTTTATCGTTCCCGGGACAGCGCTACAATGAGCAGTTCTTC
CASSLSFPGQRYNEQFF